The sequence of this T cell receptor beta chain was determined in a study of blood T cell repertoires in COVID-19. Study overall: Researchers got acute and convalescent COVID-19 samples from the United States, Italy and Spain. T cells, B-cell-depleted T cells, or PBMCs provided the cDNA or gDNA that served as material.

This table comes from immunoSEQ multiplex PCR, and its TCRdb copy is limited to in-frame clones, with some not included. The sample lists almost 250,000 clones; 70% to 90% were seen once. Germline loops: CDR1 LNHDA, CDR2 SQIVND (reference sequence). The junction had 5 bases not matched to a gene; V was cut back by 6 bases and J by 2 bases. CDR3 length equals 15 residues. The receptor was isolated from a woman aged 50 to 60 who had recovered from COVID-19. Sequencing input: PBMCs or T cells enriched from blood (not recorded which). This chain joins TRBV19 and TRBJ2-5, with 11 bases matching TRBD2. CDR3 protein: CASRTGTSGQETQYF. Written as DNA, the CDR3 is TGTGCCAGTAGAACCGGGACTAGCGGACAAGAGACCCAGTACTTC.